The 10 T cell receptor beta chains below were found in one sample sequenced in a study of CD8 T cells in ankylosing spondylitis. TCRdb passed the 5' RACE reads through MiXCR, listing each CDR3 protein once. The sample contains roughly 200,000 distinct CDR3 sequences, 25% to 30% of which appear only once. Specimen: blood, either unsorted or a sorted T cell fraction (not recorded which). Receptors were obtained from a male donor with ankylosing spondylitis or in good health (not recorded which).

The CDR3 sequence is CASSLAGTRTDTQYF. CDR3 sequence (DNA): TGTGCCAGCAGTTTAGCAGGAACCCGCACAGATACGCAGTATTTT. This sequence joins TRBV28 and TRBJ2-3; D uncertain. The CDR3 is 15 residues long. Germline loops: CDR1 MDHEN, CDR2 SYDVKM. Trimming stripped 2 bases from V and 1 base from J, with 10 bases between.

V and J are TRBV6-5 and TRBJ2-3; D is perhaps TRBD2 (5 bases). V shed 0 bases and J shed 8 bases, with 12 bases lying between them. There are 14 residues in the CDR3. Germline values: CDR1 MNHEY, CDR2 SVGAGI. This CDR3 reads CASSYSTGSGTQYF. CDR3 coding DNA: TGTGCCAGCAGTTACTCTACGGGGTCTGGTACGCAGTATTTT.

V is TRBV18 and J is TRBJ2-5; D gene uncertain. Trimming shortened V by 5 bases and J by 5 bases, and 15 bases separated the two germline ends. The CDR3 is made up of 14 amino acids. The V gene's germline CDR1 is KGHSH and CDR2 LQKENI. The CDR3, as DNA: TGTGCCAGCTCAAACGGACCGGAAGTGGAGACCCAGTACTTC. The encoded protein is CASSNGPEVETQYF.

The chain recombines TRBV12-3 or TRBV12-4 with TRBJ1-1; no firm D call. V was clipped by 10 bases and J by 1 base, with 13 bases between them. The CDR3 totals 13 residues. CDR3: CATLTSTNTEAFF. The CDR3, as DNA: TGTGCCACCCTCACCTCCACGAACACTGAAGCTTTCTTT.

The rearrangement links TRBV7-9 to TRBJ2-7, with D possibly TRBD1 on 5 matching bases. V was trimmed by 5 bases and J by 6 bases, leaving 17 bases between them. This CDR3 has 14 residues. Germline V gene lookup returns CDR1 SEHNR and CDR2 FQNEAQ (reference sequence). The DNA for the CDR3 is TGTGCCAGCAGCCCCCCTGGGGCTGAGTCCGAGCAGTACTTC. Protein sequence: CASSPPGAESEQYF.

The CDR3 DNA reads TGTGCCAGCAGTTACTCCCCCGATGAGCAGTTCTTC. Protein product: CASSYSPDEQFF. The V call is TRBV6-5, the J call TRBJ2-1; D is uncertain. Looked up from germline, CDR1 is MNHEY and CDR2 is SVGAGI. The CDR3 loop spans 12 amino acids. Trimming shortened V by 0 bases and J by 8 bases, and 5 bases separated the two germline ends.

The chain couples TRBV6-1 to TRBJ2-1; weak D call: TRBD1 (5 bases). Germline-derived CDR1 and CDR2 are MNHNS and SASEGT. V was trimmed by 5 bases and J by 8 bases, leaving 13 bases between them. The CDR3 is 13 residues long. The CDR3 region has the DNA TGTGCCAGCAGTCAGGGTCGAGAATATGAGCAGTTCTTC. It codes for CASSQGREYEQFF.

This rearrangement joins TRBV20-1 to TRBJ2-5, with 8 bases identical to TRBD2. The CDR3 spans 15 residues. The germline gives CDR1 DFQATT, CDR2 SNEGSKA (reference sequence). V lost 2 bases and J lost 0; bases outside the gene matches: 5. Here the CDR3 reads CSARSIAGYQETQYF. The CDR3 DNA is TGCAGTGCTAGATCCATAGCGGGGTACCAAGAGACCCAGTACTTC.

This clonotype was seen many times. The rearrangement links TRBV5-1 to TRBJ2-1; 9 nucleotides line up with TRBD2. J was trimmed by 14 bases and V by 0 bases; bases with no gene match: 9. Germline lookup yields CDR1 SGHRS and CDR2 YFSETQ. This CDR3 has 14 residues. The CDR3 bases are TGCGCCAGCAGCTTGGCTAGCGGGAACTCTGTGAAGTTCTTC. This translates into CASSLASGNSVKFF.

This clonotype was counted ten times or more. The J gene is TRBJ1-1, the V gene TRBV5-5; TRBD1 might be the D (5 bases). The germline V gene has CDR1 SGHKS and CDR2 YYEKEE (reference sequence). CDR3 length: 15 amino acids. V was cut by 4 bases and J by 0 bases, with 13 bases left in between. CDR3 residues: CASSPSRTLNTEAFF. The CDR3 coding sequence is TGTGCCAGCAGCCCCTCGCGGACATTGAACACTGAAGCTTTCTTT.